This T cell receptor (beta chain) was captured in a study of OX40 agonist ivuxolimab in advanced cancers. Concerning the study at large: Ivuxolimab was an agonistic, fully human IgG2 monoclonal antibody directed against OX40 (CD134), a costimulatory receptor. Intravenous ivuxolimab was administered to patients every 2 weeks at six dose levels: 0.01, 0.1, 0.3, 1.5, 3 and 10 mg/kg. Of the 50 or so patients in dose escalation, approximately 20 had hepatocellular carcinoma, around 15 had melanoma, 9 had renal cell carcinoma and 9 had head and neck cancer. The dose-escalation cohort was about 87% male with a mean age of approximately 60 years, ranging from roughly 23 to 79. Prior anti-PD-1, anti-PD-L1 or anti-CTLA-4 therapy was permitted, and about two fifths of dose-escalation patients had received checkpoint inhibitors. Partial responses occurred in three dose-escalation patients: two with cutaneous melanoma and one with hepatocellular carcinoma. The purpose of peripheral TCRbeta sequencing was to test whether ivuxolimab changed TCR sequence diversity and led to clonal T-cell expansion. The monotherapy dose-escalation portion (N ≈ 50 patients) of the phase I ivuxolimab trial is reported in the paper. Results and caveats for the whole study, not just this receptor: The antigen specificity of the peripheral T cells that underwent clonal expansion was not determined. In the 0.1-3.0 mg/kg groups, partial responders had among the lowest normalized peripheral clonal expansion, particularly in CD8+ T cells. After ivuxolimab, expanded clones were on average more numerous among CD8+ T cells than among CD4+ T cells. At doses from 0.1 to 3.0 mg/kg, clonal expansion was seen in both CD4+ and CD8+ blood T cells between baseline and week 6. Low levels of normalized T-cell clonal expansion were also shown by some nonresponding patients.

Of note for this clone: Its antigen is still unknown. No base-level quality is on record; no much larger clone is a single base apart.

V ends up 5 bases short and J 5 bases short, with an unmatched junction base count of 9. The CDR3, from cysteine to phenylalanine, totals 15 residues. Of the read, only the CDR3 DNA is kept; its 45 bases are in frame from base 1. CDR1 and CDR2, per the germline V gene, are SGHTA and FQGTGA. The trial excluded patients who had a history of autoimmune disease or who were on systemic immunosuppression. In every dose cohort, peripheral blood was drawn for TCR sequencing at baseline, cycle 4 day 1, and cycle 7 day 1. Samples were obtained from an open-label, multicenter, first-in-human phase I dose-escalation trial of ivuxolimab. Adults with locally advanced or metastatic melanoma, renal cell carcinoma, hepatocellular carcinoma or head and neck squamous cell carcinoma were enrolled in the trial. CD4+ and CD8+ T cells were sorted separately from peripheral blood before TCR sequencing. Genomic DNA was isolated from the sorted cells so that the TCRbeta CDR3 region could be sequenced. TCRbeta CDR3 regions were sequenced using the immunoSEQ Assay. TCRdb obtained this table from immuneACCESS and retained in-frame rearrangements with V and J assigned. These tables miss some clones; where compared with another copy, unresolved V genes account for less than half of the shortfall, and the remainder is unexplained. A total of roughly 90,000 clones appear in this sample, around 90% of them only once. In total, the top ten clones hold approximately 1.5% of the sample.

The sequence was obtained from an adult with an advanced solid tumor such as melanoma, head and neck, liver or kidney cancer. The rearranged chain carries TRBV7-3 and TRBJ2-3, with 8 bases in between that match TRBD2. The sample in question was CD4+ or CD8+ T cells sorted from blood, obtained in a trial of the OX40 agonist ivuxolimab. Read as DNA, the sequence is TGTGCCAGCAGCGCCGCTAGCGGGCCGGGAGATACGCAGTATTTT. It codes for CASSAASGPGDTQYF.